The sequence of this TCR beta chain was determined in a study of T cells expressing NK-cell markers. Template switching by 5'RACE with UMIs generated the TCR beta cDNA. TCRdb reprocessed the 5' RACE reads and reports one entry per CDR3 protein, with no DNA. The sample spans a few hundred thousand distinct CDR3 sequences; the ten largest clones claim over 4%. The germline CDR1 and CDR2 sequences are SGHRS and YFSETQ. This CDR3 has 14 residues. This TCR derives from a man aged 18-70 years in good health. The chain is built from TRBV5-1 and TRBJ1-1; with no DNA, the TCRdb D assignment of TRBD1 cannot be verified. Sequenced input: blood T cells: a sorted CD56 or NKG2C T cell subset, CD4+ or CD8+ T cells, or bulk PBMC T cells (not recorded which). CDR3 loop: CASSRGTANTEAFF.